The entry below gives a single T cell receptor beta chain sequence along with its context. This sample was taken from a study of T cell changes during pregnancy in multiple sclerosis. Method: immunoSEQ multiplex PCR; TCRdb's copy keeps in-frame clones and lacks some. Of approximately 83,000 clones in the sample, 94% were seen once. The sequencing used peripheral blood, collected in the third trimester of pregnancy. This TCR derives from a female donor with multiple sclerosis, enrolled in a pregnancy study.

Here the CDR3 reads CASSSAGGAGELFF. The CDR3 nucleotides are TGTGCCAGCAGCTCGGCTGGGGGGGCCGGGGAGCTGTTTTTT. The chain has TRBV7-6 and TRBJ2-2, with TRBD2 matching 7 bases. V was clipped by 4 bases and J by 6 bases; unmatched bases: 5. Per the germline V gene, CDR1 is SGHVS and CDR2 is FNYEAQ. This CDR3 contains 14 residues.